This TCR beta chain originates from a study of blood T cells in healthy people across ages. A J-beta primer mix and a sample-barcoded 5' primer were used in a second PCR of roughly 7 to 12 cycles. TCRdb independently ran MiXCR on the 5' RACE reads; one entry per CDR3 protein. The table records roughly 1.5 million distinct CDR3 sequences, about 42% of them present only once. From germline, CDR1 is LGHDT and CDR2 YNNKEL (reference sequence). With 2 bases clipped from V and 5 bases from J, the junction kept 9 bases outside the gene matches. CDR3 length: 17 residues. The chain combines TRBV3-1 with TRBJ2-1; the match to TRBD2 covers 10 bases. The material sequenced was blood. This receptor was obtained from a woman under 30 in good health. CDR3 DNA: TGTGCCAGCAGCCAACGTTGGACTAGCGGTATCAACAATGAGCAGTTCTTC. It translates to CASSQRWTSGINNEQFF.